This T cell receptor beta chain is drawn from a study of control samples from healthy donors and cancer patients. Germline loops: CDR1 SNHLY, CDR2 FYNNEI. V was pared by 3 bases and J by 1 base, with 7 bases of the junction left unmatched. The CDR3 is 16 amino acids. Sequencing was performed with immunoSEQ multiplex PCR; in TCRdb, only in-frame clones are kept and a portion is missing. The sample consists of about 61,000 clones, roughly 90% of them appearing once. Sequenced sample: PBMCs. The receptor was isolated from a man in his fifties or sixties with colorectal cancer. The rearrangement links TRBV2 to TRBJ2-3, with TRBD2 matching over 7 bases. The CDR3 sequence: CASSDPSGVRTDTQYF. For the CDR3, the DNA is TGTGCCAGCAGTGATCCTAGCGGTGTCCGCACAGATACGCAGTATTTT.